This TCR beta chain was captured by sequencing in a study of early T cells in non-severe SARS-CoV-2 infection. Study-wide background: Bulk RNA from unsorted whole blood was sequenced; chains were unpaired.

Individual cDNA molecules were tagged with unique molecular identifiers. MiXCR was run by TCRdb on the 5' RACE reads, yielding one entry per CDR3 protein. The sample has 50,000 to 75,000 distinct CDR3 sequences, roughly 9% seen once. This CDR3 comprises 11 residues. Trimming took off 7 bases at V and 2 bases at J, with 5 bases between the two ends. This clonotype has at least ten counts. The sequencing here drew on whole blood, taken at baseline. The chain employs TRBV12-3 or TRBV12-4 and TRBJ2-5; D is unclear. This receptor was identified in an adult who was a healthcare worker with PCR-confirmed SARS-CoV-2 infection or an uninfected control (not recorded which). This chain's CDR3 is CASNIQETQYF. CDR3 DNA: TGTGCCAGCAACATACAAGAGACCCAGTACTTC.